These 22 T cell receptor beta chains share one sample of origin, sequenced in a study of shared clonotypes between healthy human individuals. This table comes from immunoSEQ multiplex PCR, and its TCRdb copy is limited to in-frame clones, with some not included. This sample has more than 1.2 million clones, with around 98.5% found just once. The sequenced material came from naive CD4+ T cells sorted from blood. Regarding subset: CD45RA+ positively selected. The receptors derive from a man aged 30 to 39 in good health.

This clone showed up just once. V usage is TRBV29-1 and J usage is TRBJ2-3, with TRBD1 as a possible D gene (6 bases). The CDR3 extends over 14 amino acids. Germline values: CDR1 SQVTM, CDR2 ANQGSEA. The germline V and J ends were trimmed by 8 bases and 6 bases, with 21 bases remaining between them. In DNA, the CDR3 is TGCAGCACTCGACGGGACAACATCGTGGATACGCAGTATTTT. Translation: CSTRRDNIVDTQYF.

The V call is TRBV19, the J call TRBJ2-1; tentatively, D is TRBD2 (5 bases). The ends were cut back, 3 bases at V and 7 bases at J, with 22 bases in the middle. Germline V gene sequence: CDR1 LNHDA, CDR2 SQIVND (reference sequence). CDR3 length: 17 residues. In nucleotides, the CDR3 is TGTGCCAGTAGTATCGCGCAAAGAGCGGCGGTGGGGAATGAGCAGTTCTTC. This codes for CASSIAQRAAVGNEQFF.

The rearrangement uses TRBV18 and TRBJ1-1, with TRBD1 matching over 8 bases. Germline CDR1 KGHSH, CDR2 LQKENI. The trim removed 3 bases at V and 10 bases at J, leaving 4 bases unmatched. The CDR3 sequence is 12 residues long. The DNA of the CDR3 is TGTGCCAGCTCACCGACAGGGGAATCAGCTTTCTTT. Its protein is CASSPTGESAFF.

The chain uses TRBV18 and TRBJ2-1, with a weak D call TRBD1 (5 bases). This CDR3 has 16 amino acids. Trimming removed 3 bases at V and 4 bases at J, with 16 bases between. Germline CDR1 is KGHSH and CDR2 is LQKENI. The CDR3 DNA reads TGTGCCAGCTCACCGCCAGGGTTCCTATTTTACAATGAGCAGTTCTTC. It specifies CASSPPGFLFYNEQFF.

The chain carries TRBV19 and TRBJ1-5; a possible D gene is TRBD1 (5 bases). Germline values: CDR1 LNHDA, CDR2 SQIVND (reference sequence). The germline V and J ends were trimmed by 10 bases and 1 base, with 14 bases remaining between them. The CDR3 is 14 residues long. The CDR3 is CATLGAKSNQPQHF. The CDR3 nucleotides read TGTGCCACCTTAGGGGCCAAGAGCAATCAGCCCCAGCATTTT. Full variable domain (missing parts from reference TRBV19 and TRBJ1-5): DGGITQSPKYLFRKEGQNVTLSCEQNLNHDAMYWYRQDPGQGLRLIYYSQIVNDFQKGDIAEGYSVSREKKESFPLTVTSAQKNPTAFYLCATLGAKSNQPQHFGDGTRLSIL.

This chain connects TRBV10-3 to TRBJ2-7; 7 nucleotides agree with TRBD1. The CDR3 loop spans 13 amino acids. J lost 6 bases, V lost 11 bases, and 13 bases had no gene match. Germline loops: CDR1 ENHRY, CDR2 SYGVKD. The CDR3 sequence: CASQKTGLGEQYF. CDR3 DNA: TGTGCCTCCCAGAAGACAGGGCTGGGCGAGCAGTACTTC.

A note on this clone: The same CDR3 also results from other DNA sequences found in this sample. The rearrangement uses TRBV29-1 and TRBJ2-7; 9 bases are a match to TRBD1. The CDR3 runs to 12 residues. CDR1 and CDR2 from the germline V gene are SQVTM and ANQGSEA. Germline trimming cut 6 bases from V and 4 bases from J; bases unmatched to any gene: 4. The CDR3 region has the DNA TGCAGCGTCGGGACAGGGCCTTACGAGCAGTACTTC. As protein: CSVGTGPYEQYF.

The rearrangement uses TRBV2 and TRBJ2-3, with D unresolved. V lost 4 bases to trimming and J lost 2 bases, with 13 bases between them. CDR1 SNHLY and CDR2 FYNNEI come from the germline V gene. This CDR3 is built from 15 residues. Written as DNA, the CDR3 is TGTGCCAGCAGTGTACGCCGCGCGGTCACAGATACGCAGTATTTT. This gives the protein CASSVRRAVTDTQYF.

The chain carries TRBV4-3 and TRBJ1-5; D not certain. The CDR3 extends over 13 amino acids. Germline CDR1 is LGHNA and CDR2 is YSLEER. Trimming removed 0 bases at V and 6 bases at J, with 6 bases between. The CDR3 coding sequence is TGCGCCAGCAGCCAAGATAGCGGTCAGCCCCAGCATTTT. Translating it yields CASSQDSGQPQHF.

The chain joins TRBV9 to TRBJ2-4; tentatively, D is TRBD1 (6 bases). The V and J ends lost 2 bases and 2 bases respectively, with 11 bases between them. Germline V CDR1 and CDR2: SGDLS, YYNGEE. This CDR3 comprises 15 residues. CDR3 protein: CASSVSGVSKNIQYF. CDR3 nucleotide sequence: TGTGCCAGCAGCGTTTCAGGGGTATCCAAAAACATTCAGTACTTC.

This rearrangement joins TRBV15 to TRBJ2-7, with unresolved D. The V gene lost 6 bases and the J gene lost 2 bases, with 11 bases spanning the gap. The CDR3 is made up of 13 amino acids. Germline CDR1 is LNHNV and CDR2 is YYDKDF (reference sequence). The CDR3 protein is CATRRFCPYEQYF. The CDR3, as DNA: TGTGCCACCAGGAGGTTCTGTCCCTACGAGCAGTACTTC.

This CDR3 is CATSRPDRVTGELFF. The DNA of the CDR3 is TGTGCCACCAGCAGACCGGACCGAGTCACCGGGGAGCTGTTTTTT. This sequence joins TRBV15 and TRBJ2-2; the D is unclear. Trimming removed 2 bases from V and 4 bases from J, with 11 bases in between. Germline CDR1 and CDR2: LNHNV and YYDKDF (reference sequence). This CDR3 is built from 15 residues.

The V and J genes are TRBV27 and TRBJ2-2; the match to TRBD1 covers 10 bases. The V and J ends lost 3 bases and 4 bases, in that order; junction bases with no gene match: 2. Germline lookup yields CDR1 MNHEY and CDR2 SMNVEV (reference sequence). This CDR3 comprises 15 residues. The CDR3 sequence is CASSFDRGPTGELFF. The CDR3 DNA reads TGTGCCAGCAGTTTTGACAGGGGGCCCACCGGGGAGCTGTTTTTT.

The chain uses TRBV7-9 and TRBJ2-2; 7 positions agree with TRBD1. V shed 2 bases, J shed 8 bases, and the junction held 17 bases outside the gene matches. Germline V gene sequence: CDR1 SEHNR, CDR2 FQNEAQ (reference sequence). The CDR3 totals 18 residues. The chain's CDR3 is CASSLLPRGYRGSGELFF. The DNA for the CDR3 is TGTGCCAGCAGCTTACTCCCCCGCGGATACAGGGGAAGTGGGGAGCTGTTTTTT.

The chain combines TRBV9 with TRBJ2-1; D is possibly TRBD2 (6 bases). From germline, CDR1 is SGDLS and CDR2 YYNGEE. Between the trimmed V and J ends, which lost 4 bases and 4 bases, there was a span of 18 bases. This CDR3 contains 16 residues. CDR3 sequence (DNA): TGTGCCAGCAGCCGCAGTGGGGCGGGAAGGTACAATGAGCAGTTCTTC. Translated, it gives CASSRSGAGRYNEQFF.

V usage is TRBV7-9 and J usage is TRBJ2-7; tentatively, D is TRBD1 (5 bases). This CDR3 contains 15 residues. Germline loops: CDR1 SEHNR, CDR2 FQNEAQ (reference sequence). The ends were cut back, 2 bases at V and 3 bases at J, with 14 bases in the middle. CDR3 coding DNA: TGTGCCAGCAGCTTAACTCCCGCCAGGGACTACGAGCAGTACTTC. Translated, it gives CASSLTPARDYEQYF. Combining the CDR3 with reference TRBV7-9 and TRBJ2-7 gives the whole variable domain DTGVSQNPRHKITKRGQNVTFRCDPISEHNRLYWYRQTLGQGPEFLTYFQNEAQLEKSRLLSDRFSAERPKGSFSTLEIQRTEQGDSAMYLCASSLTPARDYEQYFGPGTRLTVT.

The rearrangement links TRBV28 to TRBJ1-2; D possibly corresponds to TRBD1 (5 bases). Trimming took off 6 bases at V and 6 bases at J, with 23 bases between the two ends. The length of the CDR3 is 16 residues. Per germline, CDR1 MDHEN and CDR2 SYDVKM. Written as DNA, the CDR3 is TGTGCCAGCAGCAGAAGACCGGGGCCTTTGCCGGATGGCTACACCTTC. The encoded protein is CASSRRPGPLPDGYTF.

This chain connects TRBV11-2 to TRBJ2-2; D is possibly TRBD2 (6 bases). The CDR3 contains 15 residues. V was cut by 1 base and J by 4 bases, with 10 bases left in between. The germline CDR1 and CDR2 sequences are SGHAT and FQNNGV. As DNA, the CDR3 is TGTGCCAGCAGCTTAGCGGGAGTAGGCACCGGGGAGCTGTTTTTT. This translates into CASSLAGVGTGELFF.

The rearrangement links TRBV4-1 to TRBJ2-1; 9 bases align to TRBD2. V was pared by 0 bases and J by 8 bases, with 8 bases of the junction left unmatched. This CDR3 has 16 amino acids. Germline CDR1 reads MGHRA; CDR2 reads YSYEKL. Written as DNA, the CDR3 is TGCGCCAGCAGCCAAGATGGGGCGGGAGGGCCGCATGAGCAGTTCTTC. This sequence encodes CASSQDGAGGPHEQFF.

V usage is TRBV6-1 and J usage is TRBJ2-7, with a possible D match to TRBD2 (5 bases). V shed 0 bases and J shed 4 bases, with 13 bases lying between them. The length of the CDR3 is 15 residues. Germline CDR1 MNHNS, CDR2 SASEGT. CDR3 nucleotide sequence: TGTGCCAGCAGTGAAGCTTACCCTAGCCTTTACGAGCAGTACTTC. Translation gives CASSEAYPSLYEQYF.

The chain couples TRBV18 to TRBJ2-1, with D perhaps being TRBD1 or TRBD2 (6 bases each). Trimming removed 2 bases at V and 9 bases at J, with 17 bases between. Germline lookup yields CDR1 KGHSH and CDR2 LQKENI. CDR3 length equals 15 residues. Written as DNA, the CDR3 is TGTGCCAGCTCACCATCGGGGGCCGAGATTTCTGAGCAGTTCTTC. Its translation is CASSPSGAEISEQFF. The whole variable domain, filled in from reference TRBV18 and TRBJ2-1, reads NAGVMQNPRHLVRRRGQEARLRCSPMKGHSHVYWYRQLPEEGLKFMVYLQKENIIDESGMPKERFSAEFPKEGPSILRIQQVVRGDSAAYFCASSPSGAEISEQFFGPGTRLTVL.

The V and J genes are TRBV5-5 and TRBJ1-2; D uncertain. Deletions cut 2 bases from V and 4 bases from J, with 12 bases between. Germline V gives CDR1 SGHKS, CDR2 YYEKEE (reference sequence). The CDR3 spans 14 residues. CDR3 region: CASSFRDGSYGYTF. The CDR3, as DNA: TGTGCCAGCAGCTTCAGAGACGGAAGCTATGGCTACACCTTC.